The source of this T cell receptor (beta chain) is a study of shared clonotypes between healthy human individuals. Study overall: Three plates were used per donor for CD4 naive, three for CD4 memory, two for CD8 naive and one for CD8 memory.

This CDR3 has 13 amino acids. Trimming stripped 2 bases from V and 4 bases from J, with 6 bases between. The germline V gene has CDR1 SGHTA and CDR2 FQGTGA. CD45RO-negative, CCR7-positively selected cells formed the naive CD8 fraction, excluding terminally differentiated effector memory CD45RA+ cells. TCRdb's copy holds only in-frame clones and misses some; the assay was immunoSEQ multiplex PCR. Altogether about 2 million clones are present, about 95% being singletons, with the ten largest covering about 1.1%. This clonotype was sampled from a man younger than 35 in good health. Sequencing was done on a sample of naive CD8+ T cells sorted from blood. The genes are TRBV7-3 and TRBJ1-3; perhaps TRBD1 as D (6 bases). The CDR3 is CASSLGGGNTIYF. Written as DNA, the CDR3 is TGTGCCAGCAGCTTAGGGGGCGGAAACACCATATATTTT.